This T cell receptor (beta chain) came from a study of T cell responses to AZD1222 COVID-19 vaccine. Across the study: Pooling covered second doses at about 4 or about 12 weeks.

Germline V lookup: CDR1 MDHEN, CDR2 SYDVKM. The CDR3 contains 16 residues. The trim removed 2 bases at V and 4 bases at J, leaving 7 bases unmatched. Sequencing was performed with immunoSEQ multiplex PCR; in TCRdb, only in-frame clones are kept and a portion is missing. The top ten clones hold more than 4.5% of a sample with about 140,000 clones, 80% to 95% of them seen once. This TCR was sampled from an adult in good health. V gene TRBV28 combines with J gene TRBJ1-2; 10 bases match TRBD1. The sample in question was peripheral blood, obtained on day 0 of AZD1222 vaccination. CDR3 protein: CASSLPGTGALYGYTF. DNA of the CDR3: TGTGCCAGCAGTTTACCCGGGACAGGGGCGCTCTATGGCTACACCTTC.